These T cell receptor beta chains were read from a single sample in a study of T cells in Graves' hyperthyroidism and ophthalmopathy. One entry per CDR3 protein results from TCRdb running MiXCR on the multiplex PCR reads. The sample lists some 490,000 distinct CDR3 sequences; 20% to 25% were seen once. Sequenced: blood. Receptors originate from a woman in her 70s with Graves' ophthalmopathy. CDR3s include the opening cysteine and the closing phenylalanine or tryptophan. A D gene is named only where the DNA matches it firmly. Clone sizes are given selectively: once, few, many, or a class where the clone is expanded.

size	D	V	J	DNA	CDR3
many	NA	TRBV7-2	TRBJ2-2	TGTGCCAGCAGCCCATCGCACACCGGGGAGCTGTTTTTT	CASSPSHTGELFF
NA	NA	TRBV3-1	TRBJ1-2	TGTGCCAGCAGCCACCTTACTGAGCTTGAAAGCTACACCTTC	CASSHLTELESYTF
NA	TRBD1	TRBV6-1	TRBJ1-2	TGTGCCAGCAGTAAACCAGGACAGGCCTTCTATGGCTACACCTTC	CASSKPGQAFYGYTF
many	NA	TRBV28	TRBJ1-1	TGTGCCAGCAGTCAACACCAAGGACGGGGGAGAACTGAAGCTTTCTTT	CASSQHQGRGRTEAFF
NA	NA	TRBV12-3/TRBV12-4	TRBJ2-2	TGTGCCAGCAGTTTTGGGCCCGGGGAGCTGTTTTTT	CASSFGPGELFF
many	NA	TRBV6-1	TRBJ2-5	TGTGCCAGCAGTGATTTCGGGCAGGGTGTCAAGACCCAGTACTTC	CASSDFGQGVKTQYF
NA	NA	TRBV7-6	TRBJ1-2	TGTGCCAGCAGCTTAGCGTTAGGGGATGGCTACACCTTC	CASSLALGDGYTF
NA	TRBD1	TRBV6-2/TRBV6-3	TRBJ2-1	TGTGCCAGCAGTTACTTACAGGGGGGCAATGAGCAGTTCTTC	CASSYLQGGNEQFF
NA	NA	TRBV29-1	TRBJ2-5	TGCAGCGTGGGGCGGCGGCTCCAAGAGACCCAGTACTTC	CSVGRRLQETQYF
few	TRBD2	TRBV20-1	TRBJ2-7	TGCAGTGCTACCCCCAGGGCGGGGAGGGCCTACGAGCAGTACTTC	CSATPRAGRAYEQYF
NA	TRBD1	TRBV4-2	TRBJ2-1	TGTGCCAGCAGCCAAGATGGACAGGGAGTCTATGAGCAGTTCTTC	CASSQDGQGVYEQFF
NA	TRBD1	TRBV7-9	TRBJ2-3	TGTGCCAGCAGCTTAACCGTGGGGACAGCCCCTAGCACAGATACGCAGTATTTT	CASSLTVGTAPSTDTQYF
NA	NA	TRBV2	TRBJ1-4	TGTGCCAGCAGTGAACCGACATCTGTTTCTAATGAAAAACTGTTTTTT	CASSEPTSVSNEKLFF
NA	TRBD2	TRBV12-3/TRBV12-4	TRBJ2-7	TGTGCCAGCAGTTTATCGGGGGGACTAGCGGGAGGTGGAGAGCAGTACTTC	CASSLSGGLAGGGEQYF
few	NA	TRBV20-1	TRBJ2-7	TGCAGTGCTGGAGGACTATTTTTTACGGGCGAGCAGTACTTC	CSAGGLFFTGEQYF
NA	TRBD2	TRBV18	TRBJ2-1	TGTGCCAGCTCACCGGGACTAGCGTCAACCGTTGGTGAGCAGTTCTTC	CASSPGLASTVGEQFF
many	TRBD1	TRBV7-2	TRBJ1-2	TGTGCCAGCAGCTTCGGGACAGGGGCATATGGCTACACCTTC	CASSFGTGAYGYTF
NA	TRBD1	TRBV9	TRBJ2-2	TGTGCCAGCAGCTTTCGGACAGGGCCCACCGGGGAGCTGTTTTTT	CASSFRTGPTGELFF
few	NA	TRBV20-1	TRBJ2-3	TGCAGTGCTAGGAGGGGGGACACTACGACAGATACGCAGTATTTT	CSARRGDTTTDTQYF
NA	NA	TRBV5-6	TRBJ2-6	TGTGCCAGCAGCCTGACAGGCCTCGGGGCCAACGTCCTGACTTTC	CASSLTGLGANVLTF
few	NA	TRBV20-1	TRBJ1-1	TGCAGTGCTAGAGAAGCCGGAGAAGCTTTCTTT	CSAREAGEAFF
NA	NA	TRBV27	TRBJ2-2	TGTGCCAGCAGTTTCAGCGAGGGCGGGGAGCTGTTTTTT	CASSFSEGGELFF
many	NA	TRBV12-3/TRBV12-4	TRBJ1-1	TGTGCCAGCAGTTCCTTACCGGGACGTCCTTTCTTT	CASSSLPGRPFF
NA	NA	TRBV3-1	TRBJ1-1	TGTGCCAGCAGCCAAGAAGACCGGGAGACTGAAGCTTTCTTT	CASSQEDRETEAFF
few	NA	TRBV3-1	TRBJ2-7	TGTGCCAGCAGCCAATCGGGATTCCCGTACGAGCAGTACTTC	CASSQSGFPYEQYF
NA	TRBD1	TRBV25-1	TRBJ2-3	TGTGCCAGCACCAGGGACAGACTCACAGATACGCAGTATTTT	CASTRDRLTDTQYF